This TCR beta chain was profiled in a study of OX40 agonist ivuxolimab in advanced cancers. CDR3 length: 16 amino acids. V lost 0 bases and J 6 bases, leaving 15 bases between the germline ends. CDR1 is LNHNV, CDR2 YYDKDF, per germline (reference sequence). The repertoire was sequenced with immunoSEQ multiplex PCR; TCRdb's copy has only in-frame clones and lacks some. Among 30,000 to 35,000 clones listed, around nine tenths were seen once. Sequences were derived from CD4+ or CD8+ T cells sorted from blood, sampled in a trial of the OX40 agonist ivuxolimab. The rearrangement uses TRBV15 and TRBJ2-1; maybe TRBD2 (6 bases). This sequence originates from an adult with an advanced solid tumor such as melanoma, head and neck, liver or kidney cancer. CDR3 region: CATSRDREQPANEQFF. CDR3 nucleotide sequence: TGTGCCACCAGCAGAGATCGGGAGCAGCCCGCCAATGAGCAGTTCTTC.